This TCR beta chain was captured by sequencing in a study of blood T cell repertoires in COVID-19. Turning to the study itself: Collection of acute and convalescent COVID-19 samples took place in the United States, Italy and Spain. The cDNA or gDNA used as material had been derived from T cells, B-cell-depleted T cells, or PBMCs.

Trimming removed 2 bases at V and 1 base at J, with 5 bases between. This CDR3 has 13 residues. The V gene's germline CDR1 is SNHLY and CDR2 FYNNEI. The protocol was immunoSEQ multiplex PCR, while the TCRdb copy is restricted to in-frame clones and leaves out a portion. The sample yields about 42,000 clones, 88% seen once. Sequenced sample: peripheral blood. The clonotype was recovered from a human donor in a cohort sampled during active COVID-19. The rearrangement links TRBV2 to TRBJ1-1; D remains ambiguous. This CDR3 is CASSEQENTEAFF. The CDR3 DNA is TGTGCCAGCAGTGAACAGGAGAACACTGAAGCTTTCTTT.